This T cell receptor (beta chain) emerged from a study of blood T cell repertoires in COVID-19. About the study: The study drew acute and convalescent COVID-19 samples from the United States, Italy and Spain.

Sequencing was performed with immunoSEQ multiplex PCR; in TCRdb, only in-frame clones are kept and a portion is missing. Of fewer than 250,000 clones in the sample, approximately 80% were seen once. In germline, CDR1 is SGHTA, CDR2 FQGNSA. This CDR3 comprises 16 residues. Losses at the gene ends were 4 bases for V and 4 bases for J; bases not matched to a gene: 7. Sequencing was performed on peripheral blood. This clonotype was obtained from a woman aged 55-70 years with active or convalescent COVID-19. V is TRBV7-2 and J is TRBJ2-2; 9 bases agree with TRBD2. The CDR3 sequence is CASSSIAGVSTGELFF. For the CDR3, the DNA is TGTGCCAGCAGCTCCATAGCGGGAGTTTCCACCGGGGAGCTGTTTTTT.